Sequencing of this T cell receptor (beta chain) was carried out in a study of metastatic and nonmetastatic thyroid tumors. Study-level background: Malignant and benign thyroid patients had repertoires compared in peripheral blood and tumor or nodule tissue. Study results and caveats: In blood and tumor, TCR beta diversity was reportedly significantly higher in malignant thyroid tumors than in benign nodules.

Details on this clone: Antigen specificity is unknown.

The V gene's germline CDR1 is DFQATT and CDR2 SNEGSKA (reference sequence). V was shortened by 4 bases and J by 6 bases, with 16 bases between the two germline ends. The CDR3 covers 14 residues. Every patient was untreated before thyroid surgery. TCRdb re-called clones from the PCR reads using MiXCR. Counted here are 60,000 or so clones, roughly 30% occurring once; the ten biggest clones make up more than 15%. Sequences were obtained from blood. The origin of this receptor is a female donor with papillary thyroid cancer or a benign thyroid nodule (not recorded which). Some clones in this sample may be carry-over from other donors' samples. This chain connects TRBV20-1 to TRBJ2-1; D might be TRBD1 (5 bases). CDR3 sequence: CSATHFTGPNEQFF. In DNA, the CDR3 is TGCAGTGCTACCCACTTTACAGGTCCCAATGAGCAGTTCTTC.